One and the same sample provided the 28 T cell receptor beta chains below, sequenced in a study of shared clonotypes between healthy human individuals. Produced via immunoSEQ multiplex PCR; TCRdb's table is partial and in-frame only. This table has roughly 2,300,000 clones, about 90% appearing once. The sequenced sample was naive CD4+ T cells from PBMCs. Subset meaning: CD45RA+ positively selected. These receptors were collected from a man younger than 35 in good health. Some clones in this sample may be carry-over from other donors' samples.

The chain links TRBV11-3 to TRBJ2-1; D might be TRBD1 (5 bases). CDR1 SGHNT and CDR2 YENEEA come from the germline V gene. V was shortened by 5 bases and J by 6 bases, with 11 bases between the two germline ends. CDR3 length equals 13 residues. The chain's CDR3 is CASSQIDSNEQFF. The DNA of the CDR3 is TGTGCCAGCAGCCAAATTGACAGCAATGAGCAGTTCTTC. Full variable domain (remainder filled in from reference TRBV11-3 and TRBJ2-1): EAGVVQSPRYKIIEKKQPVAFWCNPISGHNTLYWYLQNLGQGPELLIRYENEEAVDDSQLPKDRFSAERLKGVDSTLKIQPAELGDSAVYLCASSQIDSNEQFFGPGTRLTVL.

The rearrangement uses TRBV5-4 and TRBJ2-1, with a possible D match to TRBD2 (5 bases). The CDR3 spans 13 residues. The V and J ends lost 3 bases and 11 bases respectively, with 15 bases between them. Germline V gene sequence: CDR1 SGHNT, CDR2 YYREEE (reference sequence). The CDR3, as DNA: TGTGCCAGCAGCTCACAGTGGCGGGTTAAGCAGTTCTTC. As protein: CASSSQWRVKQFF.

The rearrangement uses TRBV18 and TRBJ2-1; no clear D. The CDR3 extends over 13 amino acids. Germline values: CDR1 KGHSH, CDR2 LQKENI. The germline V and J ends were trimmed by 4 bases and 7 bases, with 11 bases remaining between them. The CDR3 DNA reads TGTGCCAGCTCACAGAACCCGAGGAATGAGCAGTTCTTC. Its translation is CASSQNPRNEQFF.

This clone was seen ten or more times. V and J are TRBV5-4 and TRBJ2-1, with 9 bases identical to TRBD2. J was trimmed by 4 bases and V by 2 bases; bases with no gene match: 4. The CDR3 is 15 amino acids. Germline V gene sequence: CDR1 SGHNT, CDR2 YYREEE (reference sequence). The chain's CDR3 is CASSFSGLAYNEQFF. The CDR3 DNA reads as TGTGCCAGCAGCTTTTCGGGACTAGCTTACAATGAGCAGTTCTTC.

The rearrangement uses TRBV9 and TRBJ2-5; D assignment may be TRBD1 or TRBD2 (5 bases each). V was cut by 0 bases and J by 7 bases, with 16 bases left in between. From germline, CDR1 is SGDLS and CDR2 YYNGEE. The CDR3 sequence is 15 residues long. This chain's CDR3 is CASSVEYKGTGTQYF. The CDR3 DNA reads TGTGCCAGCAGCGTAGAGTACAAGGGGACCGGGACCCAGTACTTC.

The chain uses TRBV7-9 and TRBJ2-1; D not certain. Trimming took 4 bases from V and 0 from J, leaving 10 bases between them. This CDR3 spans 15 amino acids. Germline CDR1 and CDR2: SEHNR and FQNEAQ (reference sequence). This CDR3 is CASSWTDGSYNEQFF. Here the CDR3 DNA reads TGTGCCAGCAGCTGGACCGATGGCTCCTACAATGAGCAGTTCTTC.

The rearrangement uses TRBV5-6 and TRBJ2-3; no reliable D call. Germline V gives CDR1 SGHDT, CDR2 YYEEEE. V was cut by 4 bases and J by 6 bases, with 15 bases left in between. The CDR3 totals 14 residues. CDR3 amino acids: CASSRASRTDTQYF. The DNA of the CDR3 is TGTGCCAGCAGCCGGGCCAGCCGTACGGATACGCAGTATTTT.

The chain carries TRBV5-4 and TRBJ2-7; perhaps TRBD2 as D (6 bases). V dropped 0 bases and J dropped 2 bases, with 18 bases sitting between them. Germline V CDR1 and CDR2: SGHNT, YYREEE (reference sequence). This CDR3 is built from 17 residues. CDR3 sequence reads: CASSLARGGDGPYEQYF. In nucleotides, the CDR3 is TGTGCCAGCAGCTTGGCACGAGGAGGGGACGGACCCTACGAGCAGTACTTC.

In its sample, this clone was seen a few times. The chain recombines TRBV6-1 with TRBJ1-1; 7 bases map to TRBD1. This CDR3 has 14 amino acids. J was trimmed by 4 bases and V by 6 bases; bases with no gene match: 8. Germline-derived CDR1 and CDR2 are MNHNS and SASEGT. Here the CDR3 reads CASRVQGVGTEAFF. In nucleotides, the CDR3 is TGTGCCAGCAGGGTCCAGGGGGTTGGCACTGAAGCTTTCTTT.

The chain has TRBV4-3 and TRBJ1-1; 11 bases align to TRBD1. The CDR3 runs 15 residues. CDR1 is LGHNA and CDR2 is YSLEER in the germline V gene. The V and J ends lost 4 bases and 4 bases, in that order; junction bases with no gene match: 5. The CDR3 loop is CASSPRDRGSTEAFF. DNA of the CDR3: TGCGCCAGCAGCCCCCGGGACAGGGGGAGCACTGAAGCTTTCTTT.

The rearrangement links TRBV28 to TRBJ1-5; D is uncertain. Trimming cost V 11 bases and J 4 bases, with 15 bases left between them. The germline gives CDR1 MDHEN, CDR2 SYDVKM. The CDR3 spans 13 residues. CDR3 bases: TGTGCCTCCCGGCACGCGGAAAATCAGCCCCAGCATTTT. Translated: CASRHAENQPQHF.

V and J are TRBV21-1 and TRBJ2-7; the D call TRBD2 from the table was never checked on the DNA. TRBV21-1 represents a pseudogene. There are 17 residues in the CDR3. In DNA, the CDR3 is TGTGCCAGCAGCAAAGATTCAGGACTAGCGGATACCTACGAGCAGTACTTC. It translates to CASSKDSGLADTYEQYF.

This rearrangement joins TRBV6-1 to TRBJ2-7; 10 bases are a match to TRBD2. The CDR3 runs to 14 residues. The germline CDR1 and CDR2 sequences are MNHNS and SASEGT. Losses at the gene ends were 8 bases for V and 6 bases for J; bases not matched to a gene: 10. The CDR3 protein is CASAGASGRGEQYF. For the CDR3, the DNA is TGTGCCAGCGCGGGGGCTAGCGGGAGAGGCGAGCAGTACTTC.

The CDR3 loop reads CASKPTQGPGELFF. The CDR3, as DNA: TGTGCCAGCAAGCCCACCCAGGGTCCCGGGGAGCTGTTTTTT. The chain recombines TRBV7-3 with TRBJ2-2; possibly TRBD1 for D (5 bases). Trimming left V 7 bases short and J 6 bases short, with 15 bases between. The germline gives CDR1 SGHTA, CDR2 FQGTGA. The CDR3 is made up of 14 amino acids.

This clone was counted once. The CDR3, as DNA: TGTGCCAGCAGTTTATTTGGGAATGAGCAGTTCTTC. It translates to CASSLFGNEQFF. This chain joins TRBV28 and TRBJ2-1; D is undetermined. The germline V gene encodes CDR1 MDHEN and CDR2 SYDVKM. V lost 1 base to trimming and J lost 7 bases, with 5 bases between them. This CDR3 is 12 amino acids long.

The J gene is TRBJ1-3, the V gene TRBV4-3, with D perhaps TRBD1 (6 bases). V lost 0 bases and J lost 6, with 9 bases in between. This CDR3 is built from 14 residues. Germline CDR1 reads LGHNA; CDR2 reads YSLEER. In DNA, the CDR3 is TGCGCCAGCAGCCAAGATAACAGGGCAAACACCATATATTTT. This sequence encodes CASSQDNRANTIYF.

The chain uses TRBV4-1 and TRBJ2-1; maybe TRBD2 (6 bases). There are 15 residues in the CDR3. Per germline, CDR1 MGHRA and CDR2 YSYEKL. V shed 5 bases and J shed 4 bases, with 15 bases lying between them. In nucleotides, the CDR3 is TGCGCCAGCAGCGCCAGGGAGGCCCTATACAATGAGCAGTTCTTC. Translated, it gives CASSAREALYNEQFF.

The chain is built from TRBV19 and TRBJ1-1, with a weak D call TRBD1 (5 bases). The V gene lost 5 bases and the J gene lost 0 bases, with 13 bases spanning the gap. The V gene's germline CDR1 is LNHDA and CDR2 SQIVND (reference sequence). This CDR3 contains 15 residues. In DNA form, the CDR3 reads TGTGCCAGTAGTCCCCTGGACAACCTGAACACTGAAGCTTTCTTT. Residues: CASSPLDNLNTEAFF. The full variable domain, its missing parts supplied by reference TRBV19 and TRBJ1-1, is DGGITQSPKYLFRKEGQNVTLSCEQNLNHDAMYWYRQDPGQGLRLIYYSQIVNDFQKGDIAEGYSVSREKKESFPLTVTSAQKNPTAFYLCASSPLDNLNTEAFFGQGTRLTVV.

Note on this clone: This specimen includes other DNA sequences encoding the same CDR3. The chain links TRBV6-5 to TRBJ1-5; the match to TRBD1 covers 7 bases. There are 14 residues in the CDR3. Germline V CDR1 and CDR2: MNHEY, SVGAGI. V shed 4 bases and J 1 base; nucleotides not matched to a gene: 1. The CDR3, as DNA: TGTGCCAGCAGTTGGGACAGAAGCAATCAGCCCCAGCATTTT. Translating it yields CASSWDRSNQPQHF.

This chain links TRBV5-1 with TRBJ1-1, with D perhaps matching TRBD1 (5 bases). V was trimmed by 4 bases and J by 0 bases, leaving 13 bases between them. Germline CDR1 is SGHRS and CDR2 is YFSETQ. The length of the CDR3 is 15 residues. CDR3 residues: CASSGGTGMNTEAFF. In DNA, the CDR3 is TGCGCCAGCAGCGGGGGGACTGGGATGAACACTGAAGCTTTCTTT.

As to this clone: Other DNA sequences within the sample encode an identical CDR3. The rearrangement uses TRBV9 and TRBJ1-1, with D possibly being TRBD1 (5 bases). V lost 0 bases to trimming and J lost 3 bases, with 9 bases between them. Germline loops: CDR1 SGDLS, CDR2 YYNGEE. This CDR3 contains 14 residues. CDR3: CASSVAGGDTEAFF. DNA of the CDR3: TGTGCCAGCAGCGTAGCCGGGGGTGACACTGAAGCTTTCTTT.

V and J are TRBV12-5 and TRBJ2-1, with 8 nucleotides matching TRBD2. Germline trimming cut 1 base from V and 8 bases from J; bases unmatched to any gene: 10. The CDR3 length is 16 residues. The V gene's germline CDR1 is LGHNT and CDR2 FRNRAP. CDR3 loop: CASGLDSGIGLDEQFF. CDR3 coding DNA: TGTGCTAGTGGTTTGGATAGCGGGATAGGCCTGGATGAGCAGTTCTTC.

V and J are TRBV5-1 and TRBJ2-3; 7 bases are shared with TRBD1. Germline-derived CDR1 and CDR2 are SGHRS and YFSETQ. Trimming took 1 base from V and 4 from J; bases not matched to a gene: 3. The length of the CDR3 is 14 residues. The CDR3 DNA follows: TGCGCCAGCAGCTTGACAGGGGTTTCAGATACGCAGTATTTT. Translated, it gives CASSLTGVSDTQYF. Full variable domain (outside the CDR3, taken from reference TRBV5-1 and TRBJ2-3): KAGVTQTPRYLIKTRGQQVTLSCSPISGHRSVSWYQQTPGQGLQFLFEYFSETQRNKGNFPGRFSGRQFSNSRSEMNVSTLELGDSALYLCASSLTGVSDTQYFGPGTRLTVL.

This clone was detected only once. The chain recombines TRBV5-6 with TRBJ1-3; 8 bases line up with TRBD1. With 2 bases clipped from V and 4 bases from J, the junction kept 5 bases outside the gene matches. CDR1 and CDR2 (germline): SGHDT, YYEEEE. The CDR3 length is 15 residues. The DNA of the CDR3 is TGTGCCAGCAGCTTTGCGACAGGGGTGGGAAACACCATATATTTT. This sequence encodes CASSFATGVGNTIYF.

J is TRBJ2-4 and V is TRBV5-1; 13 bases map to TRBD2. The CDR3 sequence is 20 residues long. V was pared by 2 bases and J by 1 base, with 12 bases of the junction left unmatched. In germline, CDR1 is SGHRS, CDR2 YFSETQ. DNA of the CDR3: TGCGCCAGCAGCTTTGGATGGACTAGCGGGAGAAATGGTGCCAAAAACATTCAGTACTTC. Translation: CASSFGWTSGRNGAKNIQYF.

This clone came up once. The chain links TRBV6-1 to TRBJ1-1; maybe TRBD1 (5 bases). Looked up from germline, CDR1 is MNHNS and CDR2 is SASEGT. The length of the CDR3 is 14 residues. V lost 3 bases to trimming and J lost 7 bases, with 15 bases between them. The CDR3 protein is CASSDHFRGDEAFF. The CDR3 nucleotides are TGTGCCAGCAGTGATCACTTTAGGGGCGATGAAGCTTTCTTT.

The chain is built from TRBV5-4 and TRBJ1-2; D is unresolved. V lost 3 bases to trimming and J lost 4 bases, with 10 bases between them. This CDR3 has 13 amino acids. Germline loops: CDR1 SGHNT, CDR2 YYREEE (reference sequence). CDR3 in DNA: TGTGCCAGCAGCTCAGGAGGTAGCTATGGCTACACCTTC. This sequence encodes CASSSGGSYGYTF.

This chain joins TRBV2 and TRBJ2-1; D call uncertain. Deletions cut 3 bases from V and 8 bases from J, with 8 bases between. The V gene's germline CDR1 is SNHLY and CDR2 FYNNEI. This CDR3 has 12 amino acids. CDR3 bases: TGTGCCAGCAGTGATCAAACCCATGAGCAGTTCTTC. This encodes CASSDQTHEQFF.